The 15 T cell receptor beta chains below were found in one sample sequenced in a study of cytomegalovirus exposure and HLA in healthy donors. The data were produced by immunoSEQ multiplex PCR, yet TCRdb's version contains in-frame clones alone and is incomplete. The sample records over 200,000 clones, around nine tenths being singletons. Sequencing was done on a sample of PBMCs. The receptor set was obtained from a woman aged 18-30 years in good health and CMV-seronegative.

This clone was found once. The genes are TRBV5-4 and TRBJ2-2; the match to TRBD2 covers 9 bases. The CDR3 loop spans 16 amino acids. Germline-derived CDR1 and CDR2 are SGHNT and YYREEE (reference sequence). J was trimmed by 6 bases and V by 3 bases; bases with no gene match: 9. The CDR3 DNA sequence: TGTGCCAGCAGCTCAGTGGGACTAGCCGTCCCCGGGGAGCTGTTTTTT. It yields the protein CASSSVGLAVPGELFF. The full variable domain, its missing parts supplied by reference TRBV5-4 and TRBJ2-2, is ETGVTQSPTHLIKTRGQQVTLRCSSQSGHNTVSWYQQALGQGPQFIFQYYREEENGRGNFPPRFSGLQFPNYSSELNVNALELDDSALYLCASSSVGLAVPGELFFGEGSRLTVL.

This rearrangement joins TRBV7-9 to TRBJ1-4, with 7 bases aligning to TRBD1. This CDR3 is built from 18 residues. Germline lookup yields CDR1 SEHNR and CDR2 FQNEAQ (reference sequence). V shed 5 bases, J shed 0 bases, and the junction held 12 bases outside the gene matches. CDR3 nucleotides: TGTGCCAGCAGCGGAAACAGGGGCCGTAGAACAACTAATGAAAAACTGTTTTTT. Protein sequence: CASSGNRGRRTTNEKLFF.

The rearrangement uses TRBV6-1 and TRBJ1-2, with D possibly matching TRBD1 (5 bases). V was shortened by 2 bases and J by 8 bases, with 12 bases between the two germline ends. Germline CDR1 is MNHNS and CDR2 is SASEGT. This CDR3 is built from 13 residues. The CDR3 coding sequence is TGTGCCAGCAGTGAAACGGAGACAGACGGCTACACCTTC. Protein sequence: CASSETETDGYTF.

The rearrangement links TRBV6-1 to TRBJ2-6; D is ambiguous. Trimming stripped 1 base from V and 0 bases from J, with 10 bases between. This CDR3 contains 17 residues. CDR1 is MNHNS and CDR2 is SASEGT in the germline V gene. CDR3 coding DNA: TGTGCCAGCAGTGAAGTTGTATCGTACTCTGGGGCCAACGTCCTGACTTTC. This encodes CASSEVVSYSGANVLTF.

The chain uses TRBV20-1 and TRBJ1-3; D not resolved. CDR1 is DFQATT and CDR2 is SNEGSKA in the germline V gene (reference sequence). The CDR3 loop spans 11 amino acids. V was clipped by 3 bases and J by 4 bases, with 4 bases between them. CDR3 loop: CSARAGNTIYF. CDR3 in DNA: TGCAGTGCTAGGGCCGGAAACACCATATATTTT.

This clone was seen a single time. This chain uses TRBV15 with TRBJ1-4; TRBD1 matches at 8 bases. The CDR3 has 14 amino acids. The J segment lost 5 bases and the V segment lost 4 bases, leaving 3 bases of the junction unmatched. Germline V gives CDR1 LNHNV, CDR2 YYDKDF (reference sequence). The chain's CDR3 is CATSIAGGNEKLFF. CDR3 DNA: TGTGCCACCAGCATCGCAGGGGGCAATGAAAAACTGTTTTTT.

V is TRBV27 and J is TRBJ2-7, with TRBD2 identical over 7 bases. Germline loops: CDR1 MNHEY, CDR2 SMNVEV (reference sequence). Germline trimming cut 3 bases from V and 4 bases from J; bases unmatched to any gene: 6. This CDR3 comprises 14 residues. The CDR3 sequence: CASSFKQGGYEQYF. CDR3 in DNA: TGTGCCAGCAGTTTCAAGCAGGGAGGGTACGAGCAGTACTTC.

V and J are TRBV5-1 and TRBJ1-4, with D tentatively TRBD1 (5 bases). CDR3 size: 16 residues. Germline CDR1 and CDR2: SGHRS and YFSETQ. Trimming pared 4 bases from V and 5 bases from J, leaving 18 bases between. The CDR3 DNA follows: TGCGCCAGCAGCCCCGCGGCCGGGGGGACGAATGAAAAACTGTTTTTT. Translated, it gives CASSPAAGGTNEKLFF.

This clone showed up just once. This chain links TRBV28 with TRBJ2-1, with 9 bases fitting TRBD1. V dropped 6 bases and J dropped 0; count of bases not matched to a gene: 18. CDR3 length: 20 amino acids. Germline-derived CDR1 and CDR2 are MDHEN and SYDVKM. The CDR3 loop is CASRPRDRAEVKTSYNEQFF. In DNA, the CDR3 is TGTGCCAGCAGACCGCGGGACAGGGCTGAAGTGAAGACCTCCTACAATGAGCAGTTCTTC.

The chain recombines TRBV7-2 with TRBJ2-7; 8 bases match TRBD2. With 4 bases clipped from V and 3 bases from J, the junction kept 5 bases outside the gene matches. This CDR3 is built from 14 residues. Germline CDR1 and CDR2: SGHTA and FQGNSA. CDR3 residues: CASSSSGSNYEQYF. The CDR3 coding sequence is TGTGCCAGCAGCTCAAGCGGGAGCAACTACGAGCAGTACTTC.

V is TRBV28 and J is TRBJ1-4; no definite D call. Germline CDR1 is MDHEN and CDR2 is SYDVKM. The CDR3 is 12 residues long. Trimming pared 6 bases from V and 3 bases from J, leaving 5 bases between. The CDR3 coding sequence is TGTGCCAGCAGACAGTCTAATGAAAAACTGTTTTTT. It codes for CASRQSNEKLFF.

This sequence joins TRBV28 and TRBJ1-1; D unresolved. This CDR3 has 15 residues. Between the trimmed V and J ends, which lost 3 bases and 0 bases, there was a span of 11 bases. Germline V gives CDR1 MDHEN, CDR2 SYDVKM. The CDR3 region has the DNA TGTGCCAGCAGTTTCTCTGGTCAGGTGAACACTGAAGCTTTCTTT. Encoded protein: CASSFSGQVNTEAFF.

This chain joins TRBV28 and TRBJ1-1, with a weak D call TRBD1 (5 bases). With 6 bases removed from V and 3 bases from J, the gap between germline ends came to 17 bases. There are 15 residues in the CDR3. Germline CDR1 reads MDHEN; CDR2 reads SYDVKM. The CDR3 protein is CASSSAGGGDTEAFF. CDR3 DNA: TGTGCCAGCAGCTCGGCCGGGGGAGGGGACACTGAAGCTTTCTTT.

In the case of this clone: Since a much larger clone is just one base distant, this may be a read error. The CDR3 spells CASSFGSYEQYF. The DNA of the CDR3 is TGTGCCAGCAGCTTCGGGTCCTACGAGCAGTACTTC. This chain connects TRBV7-9 to TRBJ2-7; D gene unclear. V was pared by 3 bases and J by 1 base, with 4 bases between. Looked up from germline, CDR1 is SEHNR and CDR2 is FQNEAQ (reference sequence). This CDR3 spans 12 amino acids.

The chain is built from TRBV10-2 and TRBJ2-1, with TRBD2 identical over 13 bases. Trimming removed 6 bases from V and 5 bases from J; junction bases left unmatched: 10. The V gene's germline CDR1 is WSHSY and CDR2 SAAADI. The CDR3 extends over 17 amino acids. This CDR3 reads CASRLGTSGMRNNEQFF. As DNA, the CDR3 is TGCGCCAGCAGGTTAGGGACTAGCGGGATGAGGAACAATGAGCAGTTCTTC.